The text below deals with one TCR beta chain. Its antigen is undetermined. V shed 4 bases and J shed 2 bases, with 12 bases lying between them. CDR1 and CDR2 (germline): SGHNT, YYREEE (reference sequence). The length of the CDR3 is 14 residues. The data are from a study of T cell responses to AZD1222 COVID-19 vaccine. Study results and caveats: Per reports, nearly half of all spike-specific TCRs target regions that are unmutated in variants.

The method was immunoSEQ multiplex PCR; TCRdb's version includes in-frame clones alone and lacks a portion of them. This table holds tens of thousands of clones, approximately 90% found once. The source is an adult who received the AZD1222 COVID-19 vaccine. The V gene is TRBV5-4, the J gene TRBJ1-1, with D perhaps TRBD1 (6 bases). The sample consisted of peripheral blood, taken 28 days after the second AZD1222 dose. CDR3 sequence: CASSRTGSNTEAFF. The CDR3 DNA reads as TGTGCCAGCAGCCGTACAGGGTCTAACACTGAAGCTTTCTTT.